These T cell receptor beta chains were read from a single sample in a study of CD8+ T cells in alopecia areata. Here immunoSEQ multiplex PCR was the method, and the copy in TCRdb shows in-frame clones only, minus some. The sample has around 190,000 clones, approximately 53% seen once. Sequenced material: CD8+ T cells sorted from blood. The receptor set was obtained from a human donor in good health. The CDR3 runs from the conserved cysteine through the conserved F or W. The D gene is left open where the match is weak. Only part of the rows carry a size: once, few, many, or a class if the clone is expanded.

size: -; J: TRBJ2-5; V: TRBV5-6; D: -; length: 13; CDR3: CASSFTPEETQYF; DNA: TGTGCCAGCAGCTTCACCCCAGAAGAGACCCAGTACTTC
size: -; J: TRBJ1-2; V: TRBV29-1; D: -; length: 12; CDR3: CSVPFSGRGYTF; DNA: TGCAGCGTCCCGTTCTCTGGTCGGGGCTACACCTTC
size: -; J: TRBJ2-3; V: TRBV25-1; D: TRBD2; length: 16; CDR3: CASRALAGGPTDTQYF; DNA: TGTGCCAGCAGAGCTCTAGCGGGGGGGCCCACAGATACGCAGTATTTT
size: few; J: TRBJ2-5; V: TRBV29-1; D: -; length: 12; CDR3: CSTKGDVETQYF; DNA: TGCAGCACCAAGGGGGACGTAGAGACCCAGTACTTC
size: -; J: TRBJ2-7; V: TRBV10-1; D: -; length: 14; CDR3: CASSESGYPYEQYF; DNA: TGCGCCAGCAGTGAGTCAGGGTACCCCTACGAGCAGTACTTC
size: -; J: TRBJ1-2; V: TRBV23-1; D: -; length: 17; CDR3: CASSQRAARLEGYGYTF; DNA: TGCGCCAGCAGTCAACGTGCCGCCCGGTTAGAGGGTTATGGCTACACCTTC
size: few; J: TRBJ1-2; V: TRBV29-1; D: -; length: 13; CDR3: CSVVTGGTYGYTF; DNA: TGCAGCGTTGTGACAGGTGGAACCTATGGCTACACCTTC
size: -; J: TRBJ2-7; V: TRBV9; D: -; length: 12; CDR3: CASSVGLAEQYF; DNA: TGTGCCAGCAGCGTAGGATTAGCCGAGCAGTACTTC
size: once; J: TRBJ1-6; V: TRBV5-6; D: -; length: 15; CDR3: CASSLSLQDFSPLHF; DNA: TGTGCCAGCAGCTTGAGCCTTCAGGATTTTTCACCCCTCCACTTT
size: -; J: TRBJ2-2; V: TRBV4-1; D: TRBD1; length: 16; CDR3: CASSHAQGAPTGELFF; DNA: TGCGCCAGCAGCCACGCCCAGGGGGCCCCAACCGGGGAGCTGTTTTTT
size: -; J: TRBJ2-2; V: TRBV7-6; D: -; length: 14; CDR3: CASSLTLDTGELFF; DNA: TGTGCCAGCAGCCTGACCTTGGACACCGGGGAGCTGTTTTTT
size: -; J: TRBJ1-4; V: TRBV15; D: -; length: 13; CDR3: CATSMTANEKLFF; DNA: TGTGCCACCAGCATGACAGCTAATGAAAAACTGTTTTTT
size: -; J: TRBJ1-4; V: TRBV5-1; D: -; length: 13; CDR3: CASSSDSNEKLFF; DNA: TGCGCCAGCAGCTCCGACAGCAATGAAAAACTGTTTTTT
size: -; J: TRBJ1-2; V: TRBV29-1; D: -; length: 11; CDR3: CSDREGYGYTF; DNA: TGCAGCGACAGGGAGGGCTATGGCTACACCTTC
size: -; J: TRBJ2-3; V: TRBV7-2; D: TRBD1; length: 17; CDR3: CASSWRGLDRGGDTQYF; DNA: TGTGCCAGCAGCTGGAGAGGTCTGGACAGGGGCGGAGATACGCAGTATTTT
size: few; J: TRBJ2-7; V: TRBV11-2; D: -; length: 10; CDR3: CASSYDEQYF; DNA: TGTGCCAGCAGCTACGACGAGCAGTACTTC
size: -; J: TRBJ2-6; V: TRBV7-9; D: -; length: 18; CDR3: CASSLDLRVVSGANVLTF; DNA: TGTGCCAGCAGCTTAGATTTGCGTGTCGTATCTGGGGCCAACGTCCTGACTTTC
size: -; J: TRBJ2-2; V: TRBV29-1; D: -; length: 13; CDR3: CSVVHANTGELFF; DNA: TGCAGCGTTGTTCACGCGAACACCGGGGAGCTGTTTTTT
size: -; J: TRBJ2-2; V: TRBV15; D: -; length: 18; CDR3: CATSRVWLSQEYTGELFF; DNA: TGTGCCACCAGCAGAGTCTGGTTATCACAGGAGTACACCGGGGAGCTGTTTTTT
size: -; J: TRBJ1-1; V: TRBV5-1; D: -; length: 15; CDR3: CASKLGFQSSTEAFF; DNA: TGCGCCAGCAAGTTGGGTTTCCAATCGTCCACTGAAGCTTTCTTT
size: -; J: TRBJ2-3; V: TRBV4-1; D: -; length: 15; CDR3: CASSRDLYGIDTQYF; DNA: TGCGCCAGCAGCCGAGATCTATATGGCATAGATACGCAGTATTTT
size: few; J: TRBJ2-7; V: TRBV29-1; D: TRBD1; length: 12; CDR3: CSGTGSTGEQYF; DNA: TGCAGCGGGACAGGGTCGACAGGCGAGCAGTACTTC
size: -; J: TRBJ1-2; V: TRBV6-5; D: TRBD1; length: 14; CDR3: CASGHRGSASGYTF; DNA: TGTGCCAGCGGACACAGGGGATCGGCTAGTGGCTACACCTTC
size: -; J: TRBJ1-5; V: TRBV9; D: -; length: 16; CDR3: CASSVGGDPSNQPQHF; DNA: TGTGCCAGCAGCGTAGGAGGGGACCCTAGCAATCAGCCCCAGCATTTT
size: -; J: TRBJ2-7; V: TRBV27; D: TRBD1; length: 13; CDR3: CASSLGQVDEQYF; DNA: TGTGCCAGCAGTTTGGGACAGGTTGACGAGCAGTACTTC
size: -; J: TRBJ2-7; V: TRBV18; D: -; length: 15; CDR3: CASSSPAFSPYEQYF; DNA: TGTGCCAGCTCATCTCCAGCGTTTTCACCCTACGAGCAGTACTTC
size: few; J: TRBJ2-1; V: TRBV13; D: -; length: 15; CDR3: CASSQGGAVTNVGIF; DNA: TGTGCCAGCAGCCAAGGAGGGGCGGTTACCAATGTTGGGATCTTC
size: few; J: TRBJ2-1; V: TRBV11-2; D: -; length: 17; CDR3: CASSPQGAGSSYNEQFF; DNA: TGTGCCAGCAGCCCGCAGGGAGCGGGCAGCTCCTACAATGAGCAGTTCTTC
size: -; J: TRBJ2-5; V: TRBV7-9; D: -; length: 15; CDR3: CASSSRQGSWETQYF; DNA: TGTGCCAGCAGCTCGAGGCAAGGGAGCTGGGAGACCCAGTACTTC
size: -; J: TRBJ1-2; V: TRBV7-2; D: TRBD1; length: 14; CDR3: CASSFGTGGEGYTF; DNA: TGTGCCAGCAGCTTCGGGACAGGGGGGGAAGGCTACACCTTC
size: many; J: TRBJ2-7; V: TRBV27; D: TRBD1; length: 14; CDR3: CASKTGGVGGGQYF; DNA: TGTGCCAGCAAGACAGGGGGTGTTGGTGGCGGGCAGTACTTC
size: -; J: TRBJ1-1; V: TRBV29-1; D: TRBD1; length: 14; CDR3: CSYRGRSVNTEAFF; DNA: TGCAGTTACAGGGGGCGATCGGTGAACACTGAAGCTTTCTTT
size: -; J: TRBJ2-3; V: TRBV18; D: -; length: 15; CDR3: CASSPTGQGTDTQYF; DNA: TGTGCCAGCTCACCCACGGGGCAGGGCACAGATACGCAGTATTTT
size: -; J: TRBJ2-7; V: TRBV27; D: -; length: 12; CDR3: CASSFLSYEQYF; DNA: TGTGCCAGCAGTTTCCTCTCCTACGAGCAGTACTTC
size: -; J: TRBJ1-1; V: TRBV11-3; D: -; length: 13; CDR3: CASSFGGVSEAFF; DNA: TGTGCCAGCAGCTTTGGGGGGGTCAGTGAAGCTTTCTTT